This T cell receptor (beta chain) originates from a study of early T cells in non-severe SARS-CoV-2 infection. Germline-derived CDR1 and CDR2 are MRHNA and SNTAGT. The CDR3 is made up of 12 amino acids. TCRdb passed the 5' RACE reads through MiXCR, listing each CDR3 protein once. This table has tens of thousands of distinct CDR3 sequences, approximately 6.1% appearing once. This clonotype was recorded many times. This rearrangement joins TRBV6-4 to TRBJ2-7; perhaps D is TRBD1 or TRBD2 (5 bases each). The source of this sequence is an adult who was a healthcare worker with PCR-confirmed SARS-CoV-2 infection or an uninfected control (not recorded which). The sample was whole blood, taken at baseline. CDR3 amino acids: CCRPGPDYEQYF. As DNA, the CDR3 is TGTTGCCGCCCGGGACCGGACTACGAGCAGTACTTC.